This TCR beta chain was sequenced during a study of vaccination and CD4 T cells after COVID-19. Germline CDR1 is MNHEY and CDR2 is SVGEGT. The germline V and J ends were trimmed by 6 bases and 1 base, with 12 bases remaining between them. The CDR3 loop spans 14 amino acids. Points on this clonotype: The antigen remains unidentified.

The Oncomine TCR Beta short-read assay was applied to DNA of cultured CD4+ T cells. Cultures of CD4+ T cells served as the source for extracting genomic DNA. From the PCR reads, TCRdb called clonotypes with MiXCR, one entry per CDR3 protein. Among more than 12,000 distinct CDR3 sequences listed, about 48% were seen once. Sample treatment: 10-day PBMC culture with coronavirus spike peptide pools or control peptides (ViraFEST assay). The sequence was collected from a human donor who had recovered from COVID-19. The chain joins TRBV6-2 or TRBV6-3 to TRBJ1-1, with D possibly TRBD1 on 6 matching bases. Sequencing was performed on CD4+ T cells from blood, cultured in vitro, taken before SARS-CoV-2 vaccination. CDR3 coding DNA: TGTGCCAGCAGGCGGGGGCAGCAGAACACTGAAGCTTTCTTT. This translates into CASRRGQQNTEAFF.